Each of the 25 T cell receptor beta chains below was sequenced from the same sample in a study of cytomegalovirus exposure and HLA in healthy donors. Amplification used 60 Vbeta primers and 13 Jbeta primers. The method was immunoSEQ multiplex PCR; TCRdb's version includes in-frame clones alone and lacks a portion of them. The sample gives approximately 190,000 clones, roughly 80% of which show up once; around 1.7% is in the top ten. Sequenced material: PBMCs. All receptors derive from a woman younger than 35 in good health and CMV-seronegative.

The chain uses TRBV6-1 and TRBJ1-5, with 7 bases that match TRBD1. The CDR3 has 14 residues. The germline V gene has CDR1 MNHNS and CDR2 SASEGT. Trimming cost V 5 bases and J 2 bases; bases outside gene matches: 3. The CDR3 DNA sequence: TGTGCCAGCAGTAGAGGACAGGGCAATCAGCCCCAGCATTTT. Protein product: CASSRGQGNQPQHF.

The chain links TRBV7-2 to TRBJ2-3; the D gene is possibly TRBD2 (6 bases). The CDR3 sequence is 16 residues long. Germline V gene data show CDR1 as SGHTA and CDR2 as FQGNSA. Trimming removed 1 base at V and 2 bases at J, with 13 bases between. The CDR3 DNA reads TGTGCCAGCAGCTTAGGAAGAGGGAGGAACACAGATACGCAGTATTTT. It translates to CASSLGRGRNTDTQYF.

This chain joins TRBV5-6 and TRBJ2-5; 7 positions agree with TRBD1. Germline V gene lookup returns CDR1 SGHDT and CDR2 YYEEEE. The CDR3 extends over 14 amino acids. After removal of 5 bases from V and 5 bases from J, the junction contained 9 bases not matched to a gene. This chain's CDR3 is CASSYRGTGETQYF. The CDR3 DNA follows: TGTGCCAGCAGTTACAGGGGTACGGGGGAGACCCAGTACTTC. Complete variable domain (other parts from reference TRBV5-6 and TRBJ2-5): DAGVTQSPTHLIKTRGQQVTLRCSPKSGHDTVSWYQQALGQGPQFIFQYYEEEERQRGNFPDRFSGHQFPNYSSELNVNALLLGDSALYLCASSYRGTGETQYFGPGTRLLVL.

The chain carries TRBV4-3 and TRBJ2-2, with D tentatively TRBD1 (6 bases). The germline gives CDR1 LGHNA, CDR2 YSLEER. Deletions cut 0 bases from V and 5 bases from J, with 7 bases between. CDR3 size: 14 residues. The CDR3 spells CASSQDQGTGELFF. The CDR3 nucleotides read TGCGCCAGCAGCCAAGATCAGGGGACCGGGGAGCTGTTTTTT.

The chain carries TRBV5-1 and TRBJ2-1; 7 bases map to TRBD2. The germline V gene encodes CDR1 SGHRS and CDR2 YFSETQ. The CDR3 length is 15 residues. The V gene end was trimmed by 1 base and the J gene end by 6 bases; junction bases not matched to a gene: 7. CDR3 in DNA: TGCGCCAGCAGCTTGACGGGGGGTCCGGGCAATGAGCAGTTCTTC. It codes for CASSLTGGPGNEQFF.

The chain carries TRBV7-9 and TRBJ2-5, with D hard to call. The J call is doubtful: the DNA matches TRBJ2-7 better. The CDR3 sequence is 14 residues long. CDR1 is SEHNR and CDR2 is FQNEAQ in the germline V gene (reference sequence). CDR3 sequence: CASSLPTTTYEQYF. The CDR3, as DNA: TGTGCCAGCAGCCTACCGACAACCACCTACGAGCAGTACTTC.

The gene calls are TRBV4-3 and TRBJ1-4; D is possibly TRBD1 (5 bases). The CDR3 is 16 amino acids. The V gene's germline CDR1 is LGHNA and CDR2 YSLEER. The V gene lost 0 bases and the J gene lost 7 bases, with 15 bases spanning the gap. This chain's CDR3 is CASSQDETGLSEKLFF. The CDR3 DNA is TGCGCCAGCAGCCAAGATGAAACAGGTTTGAGTGAAAAACTGTTTTTT.

This clone was seen a single time. The chain uses TRBV7-9 and TRBJ1-1; the D gene is possibly TRBD1 (6 bases). Germline lookup yields CDR1 SEHNR and CDR2 FQNEAQ (reference sequence). The germline V and J ends were trimmed by 4 bases and 5 bases, with 14 bases remaining between them. The CDR3 contains 14 residues. In DNA, the CDR3 is TGTGCCAGCAGCTACTCAGGGGTGGGAACTGAAGCTTTCTTT. It yields the protein CASSYSGVGTEAFF.

The chain joins TRBV13 to TRBJ1-1; 7 bases map to TRBD1. The V segment lost 6 bases and the J segment 2 bases; nucleotides outside the gene matches: 9. This CDR3 has 15 amino acids. In germline, CDR1 is PRHDT, CDR2 FYEKMQ (reference sequence). The CDR3 is CASREGADVNTEAFF. The CDR3 DNA sequence: TGTGCCAGCAGAGAGGGGGCGGACGTTAACACTGAAGCTTTCTTT.

The rearrangement uses TRBV19 and TRBJ2-5; 9 bases map to TRBD2. The CDR3 consists of 16 residues. Germline CDR1 LNHDA, CDR2 SQIVND (reference sequence). The ends lost 5 bases at V and 10 bases at J; junction bases unmatched: 17. This CDR3 reads CASSLSGSPGHRGQYF. In DNA, the CDR3 is TGTGCCAGTAGTCTTAGCGGGAGCCCCGGGCATCGGGGCCAGTACTTC.

The chain is built from TRBV25-1 and TRBJ1-5, with D possibly TRBD1 on 6 matching bases. Germline-derived CDR1 and CDR2 are MGHDK and SYGVNS. V lost 5 bases and J lost 6, with 20 bases in between. The CDR3 runs to 16 residues. Written as DNA, the CDR3 is TGTGCCAGCAGTAGTCATGACACAGGGTTAGGTCAGCCCCAGCATTTT. This gives the protein CASSSHDTGLGQPQHF.

Here the CDR3 DNA reads TGTGCCAGCATCCGCTTAGGGGCCACCGACGGGAGTCCCCAGCATTTT. Translation: CASIRLGATDGSPQHF. This chain connects TRBV6-6 to TRBJ1-5; D might be TRBD1 (5 bases). Trimming removed 7 bases from V and 10 bases from J, with 26 bases in between. Germline CDR1 MNHNY, CDR2 SVGAGI (reference sequence). This CDR3 is built from 16 residues.

The chain carries TRBV4-1 and TRBJ2-1; 9 bases fit TRBD2. V gave up 4 bases and J gave up 8 bases; unmatched junction bases: 9. Germline values: CDR1 MGHRA, CDR2 YSYEKL. The CDR3 has 15 residues. For the CDR3, the DNA is TGCGCCAGCAGCCCCGGGACTAGCATCGTGTATGAGCAGTTCTTC. It yields the protein CASSPGTSIVYEQFF.

This chain connects TRBV10-3 to TRBJ2-5; 7 bases fit TRBD1. The ends lost 10 bases at V and 0 bases at J; junction bases unmatched: 5. Germline-derived CDR1 and CDR2 are ENHRY and SYGVKD. This CDR3 is built from 13 residues. DNA for the CDR3: TGTGCCACCAGAGACAGGGACCAAGAGACCCAGTACTTC. Translation: CATRDRDQETQYF.

This chain joins TRBV19 and TRBJ2-7, with 10 bases aligning to TRBD1. The CDR3 is made up of 14 amino acids. Germline values: CDR1 LNHDA, CDR2 SQIVND (reference sequence). J lost 3 bases, V lost 5 bases, and 4 bases had no gene match. In DNA form, the CDR3 reads TGTGCCAGTAGTTACCGGGACAGGGGCTACGAGCAGTACTTC. This translates into CASSYRDRGYEQYF.

This rearrangement joins TRBV5-1 to TRBJ2-5, with 12 positions matching TRBD2. This CDR3 is built from 17 residues. Trimming took 0 bases from V and 0 from J; bases not matched to a gene: 3. Germline V lookup: CDR1 SGHRS, CDR2 YFSETQ. In nucleotides, the CDR3 is TGCGCCAGCAGCTTGGCCGGGACTAGCGGGTACCAAGAGACCCAGTACTTC. This sequence encodes CASSLAGTSGYQETQYF.

This clone was recorded a few times. The V gene is TRBV6-1, the J gene TRBJ1-5; TRBD1 aligns across 9 bases. V shed 4 bases, J shed 5 bases, and the junction held 6 bases outside the gene matches. The germline CDR1 and CDR2 sequences are MNHNS and SASEGT. This CDR3 contains 15 residues. CDR3 nucleotide sequence: TGTGCCAGCAGTGCTCCAAGGACAGGGGATCAGCCCCAGCATTTT. Its translation is CASSAPRTGDQPQHF.

The chain employs TRBV6-5 and TRBJ1-5; D may be TRBD1 (5 bases). Looked up from germline, CDR1 is MNHEY and CDR2 is SVGAGI. This CDR3 contains 13 residues. The V and J ends lost 3 bases and 6 bases respectively, with 9 bases between them. The CDR3 coding sequence is TGTGCCAGCAGTTATAAGGGGTCTCAGCCCCAGCATTTT. Residues: CASSYKGSQPQHF.

The chain uses TRBV27 and TRBJ2-1; D uncertain. V lost 3 bases, J lost 4 bases, and 16 bases lay in between. Germline lookup yields CDR1 MNHEY and CDR2 SMNVEV (reference sequence). The CDR3 is made up of 16 amino acids. CDR3: CASSLGTRGGYNEQFF. In DNA form, the CDR3 reads TGTGCCAGCAGTTTGGGTACCCGCGGTGGGTACAATGAGCAGTTCTTC.

This chain uses TRBV27 with TRBJ1-2; D possibly corresponds to TRBD1 (5 bases). The CDR3 length is 15 residues. V lost 0 bases, J lost 8 bases, and 16 bases lay in between. Germline values: CDR1 MNHEY, CDR2 SMNVEV (reference sequence). As DNA, the CDR3 is TGTGCCAGCAGTTTATCAGAGCGGGGGTTGGGAGGCTACACCTTC. Its protein product is CASSLSERGLGGYTF.

This sequence joins TRBV19 and TRBJ1-2; D is unresolved. The CDR3 sequence is 13 residues long. V was clipped by 0 bases and J by 4 bases, with 6 bases between them. CDR1 and CDR2 (germline): LNHDA, SQIVND (reference sequence). CDR3 coding DNA: TGTGCCAGTAGTATAGATGGCAGCTATGGCTACACCTTC. Translated: CASSIDGSYGYTF.

The gene calls are TRBV4-3 and TRBJ1-2; 7 positions agree with TRBD1. CDR3 length: 14 residues. CDR1 LGHNA and CDR2 YSLEER come from the germline V gene. The V gene end was trimmed by 3 bases and the J gene end by 8 bases; junction bases not matched to a gene: 9. The CDR3 sequence: CASSHEGAYGGYTF. Written as DNA, the CDR3 is TGCGCCAGCAGCCACGAGGGGGCCTACGGGGGCTACACCTTC.

CDR3 bases: TGTGCCATCAGTGTTGGGAGGACGGGCACAGATACGCAGTATTTT. Translated, it gives CAISVGRTGTDTQYF. The chain combines TRBV10-3 with TRBJ2-3, with D perhaps matching TRBD2 (6 bases). CDR3 length: 15 amino acids. V was cut by 4 bases and J by 1 base, with 12 bases left in between. CDR1 is ENHRY and CDR2 is SYGVKD in the germline V gene.

This rearrangement joins TRBV27 to TRBJ1-2; D gene ambiguous. This CDR3 contains 14 residues. Germline-derived CDR1 and CDR2 are MNHEY and SMNVEV (reference sequence). Deletions cut 6 bases from V and 0 bases from J, with 11 bases between. CDR3 protein: CASSGGLANYGYTF. CDR3 bases: TGTGCCAGCAGCGGAGGCTTAGCTAACTATGGCTACACCTTC.

This clone came up once. The chain employs TRBV4-1 and TRBJ1-2, with 11 bases matching TRBD1. The CDR3 totals 17 residues. The ends lost 3 bases at V and 2 bases at J; junction bases unmatched: 8. Germline V gives CDR1 MGHRA, CDR2 YSYEKL. The CDR3 protein is CASSHPRDRGLNYGYTF. The CDR3 coding sequence is TGCGCCAGCAGCCACCCCCGGGACAGGGGGTTGAACTATGGCTACACCTTC.